This T cell receptor beta chain comes out of a study of blood T cells in healthy people across ages. The study, taken as a whole, reports: Possibly, changes in expanded clonotypes were confounded because donor CMV status was unknown. The diversity estimates, figures obtained from one million T cells, were considered underestimates. Older age went with lower TCR beta diversity per million T cells, in a roughly linear way.

This clonotype has just a few counts. Its antigen is not identified. A clone one base away is much larger, so this may be a read error. The second PCR ran about 6 to 11 cycles with a sample-barcoded 5' primer and J-beta primers. Through a template-switch adaptor with 12 random nucleotides, each cDNA molecule received a tag. TCRdb re-called the 5' RACE reads through MiXCR, storing one row per CDR3 protein. This sample carries 550,000 to 800,000 distinct CDR3 sequences, about 30% of them seen once, and the ten largest clones take less than 20%. This TCR was sampled from a woman older than 75 in good health. The sequencing sample was made of blood.

The CDR3 coding sequence is TGCGCCAGCAGACCAGTTCAGGGGGGCGCTGGGGCCAACGTCCGGACTTTC. It yields the protein CASRPVQGGAGANVRTF. This chain connects TRBV5-1 to TRBJ2-6; tentative D call: TRBD1 (7 bases). The CDR3 runs to 17 residues. The V gene's germline CDR1 is SGHRS and CDR2 YFSETQ.